Listed here is a single TCR beta chain. The specificity of this receptor is unknown. Per-nucleotide qualities are absent, and no much larger clonotype sits a single base away. This record comes from a study of follicular helper T cells after annual influenza vaccination (dated 2017 in TCRdb). In terms of the full investigation: Blood was drawn on days 0, 7 and 28 after each seasonal influenza vaccination. The 2015 samples were processed right after collection, while the 2013-2014 samples were cryopreserved. Multi-year samples were obtained from 6 or 7 subjects, with two vaccination seasons covered for four subjects and three seasons covered for two subjects. To study recall of cTfh clones, some subjects were followed across successive annual vaccinations spanning the 2013-2014, 2014-2015 and 2015-2016 seasons. One week after vaccination, a second recruited cohort of about a dozen subjects (Table S1) displayed a similar ICOS+CD38+ cTfh response.

Study-level results and caveats: Undersampling of the much larger non-cTfh compartments could not be excluded when assessing influenza clone enrichment. Day 7 ICOS+CD38+ clones were most often found later in ICOS-CD38- cTfh, suggesting that subset may serve as a memory reservoir. ICOS+CD38+ cTfh clonality correlated with the frequency of that population, and its change correlated with the change in circulating plasmablast frequency. Only 10-20% of analyzed cells yielded productive TCRB sequences, so sampling of rare clonotypes was not possible. Successive annual vaccinations recalled a recurring oligoclonal ICOS+CD38+ cTfh response that included tetramer and AIM influenza-specific clonotypes.

The sample's time point label, decoded: 2014-2015 season, pre-vaccination. Adults were given seasonal inactivated influenza vaccine (Fluvarix), and sorted blood CD4 subsets were followed by TCRB sequencing before and after vaccination. To be eligible, subjects had to be community-dwelling and could not have received an influenza vaccine during the previous 6 months. Influenza vaccine contraindications, substance abuse, HIV/AIDS, active malignancy, immunomodulatory medication and active illness such as respiratory infection were included among the exclusion criteria. At each time point, roughly 35 to 110 mL of blood was collected. Ficoll-Paque PLUS or SepMate separation was used to isolate PBMC. CXCR5- memory CD4 T cells were sorted as a comparison non-Tfh subset. Cell subsets were sorted from PBMC on a BD FACS Aria before DNA extraction. The library was obtained by the immunoSEQ multiplex PCR assay. Adaptive Biotechnologies handled the TCRB amplification, library preparation, sequencing and preliminary bioinformatics at Survey level resolution. Regarding the original processing steps: Clonality was computed in R as 1 minus normalized Shannon entropy; the Gini index was calculated with the R package ineq. Overlap score was defined as the summed counts of shared sequences divided by the total counts of all sequences in both compared samples. Significance of shared clonotypes was assessed by Fisher's exact test, with a theoretical repertoire of 10^7 TCRB sequences assumed. TCRdb re-hosts the immuneACCESS table, in-frame sequences only. Its copies lack some clones; in the studies checked, an unresolved V gene accounts for under half of them, and the cause for the rest is not known. V, J and clone size are taken as reported in that table, and D and trimming were inferred from the DNA itself. The sample table holds around 10,000 clones, of which roughly 86% were seen once. About 0.91% of the sample lies in the top ten.

CDR1 and CDR2 are read off the germline V gene (reference sequence) as GTSNPN and SVGIG. V loses 3 bases of germline sequence and J loses 0 bases, and the interval between the two ends is 15 bases. The CDR3 runs 16 residues from the cysteine to the phenylalanine. The entry retains the CDR3 DNA only, 48 bases that are in frame from base 1. The TCR was taken from an adult who received the influenza vaccine. The material was CXCR5- memory CD4+ T cells sorted from blood, obtained on the day of influenza vaccination. The cell subset or site label here, explained by the study, means: CXCR5- memory CD4 T cells. The V gene is TRBV30 and the J gene is TRBJ2-1, and the D gene may be TRBD2, 6 bases matching. CDR3 protein: CAWSLPGLSSYNEQFF. The DNA sequence reads TGTGCCTGGAGCTTACCGGGACTCAGCTCCTACAATGAGCAGTTCTTC.